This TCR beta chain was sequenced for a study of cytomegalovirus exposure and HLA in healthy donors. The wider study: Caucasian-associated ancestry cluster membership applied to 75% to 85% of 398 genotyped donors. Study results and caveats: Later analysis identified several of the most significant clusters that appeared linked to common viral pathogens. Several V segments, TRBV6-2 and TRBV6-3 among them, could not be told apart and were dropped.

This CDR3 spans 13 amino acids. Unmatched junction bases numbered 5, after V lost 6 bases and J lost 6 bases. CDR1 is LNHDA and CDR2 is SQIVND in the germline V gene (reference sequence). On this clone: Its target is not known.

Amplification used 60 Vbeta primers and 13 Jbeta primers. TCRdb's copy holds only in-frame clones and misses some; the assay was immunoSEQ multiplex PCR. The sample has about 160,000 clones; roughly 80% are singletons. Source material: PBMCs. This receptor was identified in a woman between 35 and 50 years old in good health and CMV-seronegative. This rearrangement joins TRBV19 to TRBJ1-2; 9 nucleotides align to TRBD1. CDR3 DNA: TGTGCCAGTAGCCGGGGACAGGGAGATGGCTACACCTTC. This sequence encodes CASSRGQGDGYTF.